These T cell receptor beta chains were read from a single sample in a study of shared T cell receptors in the human thymus. Only in-frame clones appear in the TCRdb table, and some are missing; sequencing was by immunoSEQ multiplex PCR. The sample contains hundreds of thousands of clones, 85% to 90% of which appear only once. Separately, the same data were catalogued under a study of human thymus T cells.

Sequenced sample: thymocytes. Every receptor here comes from a boy younger than two with a congenital heart defect. CDR3s include the opening cysteine and the closing phenylalanine or tryptophan. The D gene is left open where the match is weak. Size is stated for part of the rows, as once, few or many counts, or as a class when the clone is expanded.

>NA|TRBV11-2|TRBJ2-1|NA
CASSRPLSGKSNEQFF
TGTGCCAGCAGCCGTCCCCTCAGCGGCAAGAGCAATGAGCAGTTCTTC
>NA|TRBV5-1|TRBJ2-1|NA
CASRPRAESYNEQFF
TGCGCCAGCAGGCCCAGGGCCGAGTCCTACAATGAGCAGTTCTTC
>TRBD1|TRBV28|TRBJ2-7|NA
CASSFGTGDYEQYF
TGTGCCAGCAGTTTCGGGACAGGAGACTACGAGCAGTACTTC
>NA|TRBV29-1|TRBJ1-5|NA
CSVEFGQGRAESNQPQHF
TGCAGCGTTGAATTCGGGCAGGGGAGAGCTGAGAGCAATCAGCCCCAGCATTTT
>NA|TRBV10-3|TRBJ2-7|once
CAITPRGYSYEQYF
TGTGCCATCACCCCTAGGGGGTACTCCTACGAGCAGTACTTC
>NA|TRBV7-8|TRBJ2-6|NA
CAISLGPGGANVLTF
TGTGCCATCTCCCTTGGGCCGGGGGGGGCCAACGTCCTGACTTTC
>NA|TRBV4-2|TRBJ2-1|NA
CASSRADEQFF
TGTGCCAGCAGCCGGGCCGATGAGCAGTTCTTC
>TRBD1|TRBV27|TRBJ1-4|NA
CASSAGGRVGEKLFF
TGTGCCAGCAGTGCAGGGGGGCGGGTTGGTGAAAAACTGTTTTTT
>NA|TRBV7-2|TRBJ2-7|NA
CASSDLAGKINEQYF
TGTGCCAGCAGCGACCTGGCGGGGAAGATCAACGAGCAGTACTTC
>NA|TRBV7-2|TRBJ2-7|once
CASSPGGSVYEQYF
TGTGCCAGCAGCCCCGGAGGTTCGGTCTACGAGCAGTACTTC
>NA|TRBV30|TRBJ2-1|NA
CAWSVPPTLIRDNEQFF
TGTGCCTGGAGTGTACCCCCGACCCTGATTCGGGACAATGAGCAGTTCTTC
>TRBD2|TRBV2|TRBJ2-1|NA
CASTSSGNTYNEQFF
TGTGCCAGCACCTCGAGCGGGAATACCTACAATGAGCAGTTCTTC
>NA|TRBV4-2|TRBJ2-7|NA
CASSQETSNYEQYF
TGTGCCAGCAGCCAAGAAACTAGCAACTACGAGCAGTACTTC
>TRBD2|TRBV4-2|TRBJ2-4|once
CASSPGGGTSGQNIQYF
TGTGCCAGCAGCCCCGGGGGGGGTACTAGCGGTCAAAACATTCAGTACTTC
>TRBD2|TRBV13|TRBJ2-5|NA
CASSPLRTSGQETQYF
TGTGCCAGCAGCCCGCTTCGGACTAGCGGACAAGAGACCCAGTACTTC
>NA|TRBV5-1|TRBJ2-7|NA
CASSLGLNYEQYF
TGCGCCAGCAGCTTGGGTTTAAACTACGAGCAGTACTTC
>NA|TRBV5-1|TRBJ1-1|NA
CASTFTGINTEAFF
TGCGCCAGCACCTTCACAGGGATAAACACTGAAGCTTTCTTT
>NA|TRBV5-1|TRBJ2-7|NA
CASSLGHYLWTGGWAYEQYF
TGCGCCAGCAGCTTGGGGCACTACCTATGGACCGGGGGTTGGGCATACGAGCAGTACTTC
>NA|TRBV9|TRBJ2-7|NA
CASSVASRAYEQYF
TGTGCCAGCAGCGTAGCTTCGAGGGCCTACGAGCAGTACTTC
>NA|TRBV29-1|TRBJ1-2|NA
CSVEQGLNYGYTF
TGCAGCGTTGAGCAGGGCCTTAACTATGGCTACACCTTC
>NA|TRBV29-1|TRBJ1-1|NA
CSGLPGALRGLNTEAFF
TGCAGCGGCCTACCAGGGGCACTGAGGGGTTTGAACACTGAAGCTTTCTTT
>NA|TRBV25-1|TRBJ1-6|NA
CASSEYATGSNSPLHF
TGTGCCAGCAGTGAATATGCAACAGGGAGTAATTCACCCCTCCACTTT
>NA|TRBV7-9|TRBJ2-4|NA
CASGGGLAKNIQYF
TGTGCCAGTGGTGGGGGACTAGCCAAAAACATTCAGTACTTC
>TRBD1|TRBV7-2|TRBJ2-7|few
CASSFGQALESYEQYF
TGTGCCAGCAGCTTTGGACAGGCTCTAGAAAGCTACGAGCAGTACTTC
>NA|TRBV11-1|TRBJ2-1|NA
CASSGGPRVDVNEQFF
TGTGCCAGCAGCGGCGGGCCGCGGGTTGATGTGAATGAGCAGTTCTTC
>NA|TRBV5-6|TRBJ2-2|NA
CASSLDRLNTGELFF
TGTGCCAGCAGCTTAGACAGGCTGAACACCGGGGAGCTGTTTTTT
>NA|TRBV9|TRBJ1-1|NA
CASSVDGGGQNTEAFF
TGTGCCAGCAGCGTAGATGGGGGGGGCCAGAACACTGAAGCTTTCTTT
>TRBD1|TRBV5-5|TRBJ2-5|NA
CASSGTVQETQYF
TGTGCCAGCAGCGGGACAGTCCAAGAGACCCAGTACTTC
>TRBD1|TRBV6-4|TRBJ1-2|NA
CASSDSGGPGPRYGYTF
TGTGCCAGCAGTGACTCAGGGGGCCCGGGCCCTAGATATGGCTACACCTTC
>NA|TRBV5-4|TRBJ2-7|NA
CASSLGQWGYEQYF
TGTGCCAGCAGCTTGGGGCAGTGGGGCTACGAGCAGTACTTC
>NA|TRBV7-9|TRBJ2-2|once
CASSLEDSDTGELFF
TGTGCCAGCAGCTTAGAAGACTCCGACACCGGGGAGCTGTTTTTT
>NA|TRBV7-2|TRBJ1-4|NA
CASSLRGPPNEKLFF
TGTGCCAGCAGCTTACGGGGTCCCCCTAATGAAAAACTGTTTTTT
>TRBD2|TRBV11-2|TRBJ2-5|once
CASSLEASGSYETQYF
TGTGCCAGCAGCTTAGAGGCTAGCGGGAGCTATGAGACCCAGTACTTC
>NA|TRBV30|TRBJ2-7|once
CAGERGNYEQYF
TGTGCCGGTGAACGGGGAAACTACGAGCAGTACTTC
>TRBD2|TRBV7-2|TRBJ2-1|NA
CASSPTSGGTHEQFF
TGTGCCAGCAGCCCGACTAGCGGGGGGACCCATGAGCAGTTCTTC
>TRBD1|TRBV14|TRBJ2-7|NA
CASSRQGADEQYF
TGTGCCAGCAGCCGACAGGGGGCCGACGAGCAGTACTTC
>TRBD1|TRBV28|TRBJ1-4|NA
CASSLDRGPDEKLFF
TGTGCCAGCAGTCTGGACAGGGGGCCGGATGAAAAACTGTTTTTT
>TRBD1|TRBV7-6|TRBJ2-2|once
CASSFWGTGPTGELFF
TGTGCCAGCAGCTTCTGGGGGACAGGGCCCACCGGGGAGCTGTTTTTT
>NA|TRBV11-2|TRBJ2-1|NA
CASSLTRGNNEQFF
TGTGCCAGCAGCTTAACGAGGGGGAACAATGAGCAGTTCTTC
>NA|TRBV19|TRBJ1-4|NA
CASSKGHSEKLFF
TGTGCCAGTAGTAAGGGACATAGCGAAAAACTGTTTTTT
>NA|TRBV11-3|TRBJ2-5|NA
CASSSQETQYF
TGTGCCAGCAGCTCTCAGGAGACCCAGTACTTC
>TRBD1|TRBV19|TRBJ1-2|NA
CASSVTGTVVPANYGYTF
TGTGCCAGTAGTGTTACCGGGACAGTGGTCCCTGCTAACTATGGCTACACCTTC
>TRBD2|TRBV18|TRBJ2-7|few
CASSPQRGSREQYF
TGTGCCAGCTCACCACAGCGCGGGAGTAGGGAGCAGTACTTC
>TRBD1|TRBV7-9|TRBJ2-7|NA
CASSPSGTGVWEQYF
TGTGCCAGCAGCCCCTCCGGGACAGGGGTTTGGGAGCAGTACTTC
>TRBD1|TRBV5-6|TRBJ2-3|NA
CASSLVGQGASDTQYF
TGTGCCAGCAGCTTGGTCGGTCAGGGGGCCTCAGATACGCAGTATTTT